The rows below give T cell receptor beta chains drawn from one sample of a study of blood T cell repertoires in COVID-19. Only in-frame clones appear in the TCRdb table, and some are missing; sequencing was by immunoSEQ multiplex PCR. Here the sample spans 160,000 or so clones, about 81% being singletons. What was sequenced was peripheral blood. The receptors come from a human donor in a cohort sampled during active COVID-19. Both conserved end residues are part of each CDR3. The D gene is left open where the match is weak. The size entry is marked missing in some rows and otherwise reads once, few, many or a size class.

D gene	V gene	CDR3 length	J gene	clone size	CDR3 DNA	CDR3 protein
TRBD1	TRBV28	15	TRBJ2-1	NA	TGTGCCAGCAGTTTGGGGGACAGGGGGCGCAATGAGCAGTTCTTC	CASSLGDRGRNEQFF
TRBD1	TRBV6-5	15	TRBJ1-6	NA	TGTGCCAGCACTACAACAGGGGGGACGGGTTCACCCCTCCACTTT	CASTTTGGTGSPLHF
NA	TRBV5-1	15	TRBJ1-5	NA	TGCGCCAGCACCCCTGGGCCCCTAACAAATCAGCCCCAGCATTTT	CASTPGPLTNQPQHF
NA	TRBV27	14	TRBJ1-1	NA	TGTGCCACCCGGCCGGGACTGAAAAACACTGAAGCTTTCTTT	CATRPGLKNTEAFF
TRBD1	TRBV30	17	TRBJ1-4	NA	TGTGCCTGGACTCGACAGGGTTTTAGGGGAGGTAATGAAAAACTGTTTTTT	CAWTRQGFRGGNEKLFF
NA	TRBV27	15	TRBJ1-4	NA	TGTGCCAGCAGTTTACACAGGGAAGCAAATGAAAAACTGTTTTTT	CASSLHREANEKLFF
TRBD1	TRBV19	14	TRBJ1-2	NA	TGTGCCAGTAGTAGGACAGGGAGGGTTCATGGCTACACCTTC	CASSRTGRVHGYTF
TRBD2	TRBV6-1	17	TRBJ2-2	once	TGTGCCAGCAGTGTGCTAGCGGGATTTCTGAGGAACGGGGAGCTGTTTTTT	CASSVLAGFLRNGELFF
NA	TRBV4-3	13	TRBJ2-5	NA	TGCGCCAGCAGCCCCATAGTCCTGGAGACCCAGTACTTC	CASSPIVLETQYF
TRBD1	TRBV3-1/TRBV3-2	16	TRBJ2-2	NA	TGTGCCAGCAGCACGACCGGGACAGGGGCCACCGGGGAGCTGTTTTTT	CASSTTGTGATGELFF